The 6 T cell receptor beta chains in this list originate from one sample, sequenced in a study of response to subunit inactivated influenza vaccine. TCRdb re-called the RT-PCR reads through MiXCR, storing one row per CDR3 protein. The sample contains more than 150,000 distinct CDR3 sequences, about 10% of which appear only once. The source was CD8+ T cells sorted from PBMCs, collected around 25 months after vaccination. Receptor source: a man aged 50-75 years who received an inactivated influenza vaccine.

The CDR3 DNA reads as TGTGCCAGCAGCGGGGAGGTGAGCGGGAGACCCTACGAGCAGTACTTC. Protein product: CASSGEVSGRPYEQYF. This chain links TRBV7-9 with TRBJ2-7; TRBD2 matches 8 bases. Germline-derived CDR1 and CDR2 are SEHNR and FQNEAQ (reference sequence). The CDR3 extends over 16 amino acids. With V trimmed by 5 bases and J by 2 bases, 11 bases remained unmatched.

This chain joins TRBV12-3 or TRBV12-4 and TRBJ1-3, with D unclear. V gave up 4 bases and J gave up 2 bases, with 15 bases separating them. The CDR3 loop spans 16 amino acids. The CDR3 spells CASSSPGSVAGNTIYF. CDR3 coding DNA: TGTGCCAGCAGTTCCCCCGGATCGGTGGCTGGAAACACCATATATTTT.

This clonotype was detected many times. The chain combines TRBV28 with TRBJ2-7; 16 nucleotides align to TRBD2. Germline lookup yields CDR1 MDHEN and CDR2 SYDVKM. This CDR3 is 19 amino acids long. J lost 1 base, V lost 6 bases, and 12 bases had no gene match. The CDR3, as DNA: TGTGCCAGCAGCTCCCACGGGACTAGCGGGAGGGCCTTATCCTACGAGCAGTACTTC. It encodes CASSSHGTSGRALSYEQYF. Complete variable domain (other parts from reference TRBV28 and TRBJ2-7): DVKVTQSSRYLVKRTGEKVFLECVQDMDHENMFWYRQDPGLGLRLIYFSYDVKMKEKGDIPEGYSVSREKKERFSLILESASTNQTSMYLCASSSHGTSGRALSYEQYFGPGTRLTVT.

J is TRBJ2-5 and V is TRBV27; 7 nucleotides align to TRBD2. The trim removed 10 bases at V and 2 bases at J, leaving 13 bases unmatched. The CDR3 runs 15 residues. The germline V gene encodes CDR1 MNHEY and CDR2 SMNVEV (reference sequence). CDR3 bases: TGTGCCACCGGGGGTCTCGCGGGGGTGCAAGAGACCCAGTACTTC. It translates to CATGGLAGVQETQYF.

The chain uses TRBV5-1 and TRBJ2-7, with D possibly being TRBD1 (5 bases). CDR3 length: 15 amino acids. CDR1 and CDR2 (germline): SGHRS, YFSETQ. Trimming stripped 0 bases from V and 6 bases from J, with 16 bases between. CDR3 nucleotide sequence: TGCGCCAGCAGCTTGGGGGTAGGGGATCTCCTCGAGCAGTACTTC. Protein: CASSLGVGDLLEQYF. The entire variable domain, with the rest obtained from reference TRBV5-1 and TRBJ2-7, is as follows: KAGVTQTPRYLIKTRGQQVTLSCSPISGHRSVSWYQQTPGQGLQFLFEYFSETQRNKGNFPGRFSGRQFSNSRSEMNVSTLELGDSALYLCASSLGVGDLLEQYFGPGTRLTVT.

This clonotype was counted between two and nine times. The V and J genes are TRBV27 and TRBJ1-2; 7 nucleotides align to TRBD1. This CDR3 has 14 amino acids. J was trimmed by 8 bases and V by 6 bases; bases with no gene match: 12. Germline V gene lookup returns CDR1 MNHEY and CDR2 SMNVEV (reference sequence). CDR3 amino acids: CASSGSYRGEGYTF. The CDR3 DNA sequence: TGTGCCAGCAGCGGGAGTTACAGGGGTGAGGGCTACACCTTC.